A selection of T cell receptor beta chains follows, all from one sample in a study of Ad26.COV2.S vaccination and SARS-CoV-2 variants. Profiled with immunoSEQ multiplex PCR; TCRdb holds only in-frame clones, not every one. The sample holds a few hundred thousand clones, roughly 86% seen once. Source: peripheral blood, taken in a trial of Ad26.COV2.S vaccine versus placebo. The receptors come from a person between 18 and 59 years old who received the Ad26.COV2.S COVID-19 vaccine or a placebo. Each CDR3 is given with its conserved first and last residue.

v_gene	CDR3aa
TRBV19	CASSIRGALGAAFF
TRBV6-5	CASSYSSGPNYGYTF
TRBV12-3/TRBV12-4	CASSLKGTGLAFF
TRBV4-1	CASGWDRSSYEQYF
TRBV5-1	CASRQGANNSPLHF
TRBV5-1	CASSLGWTSGTSTDTQYF
TRBV7-8	CASSRQGDYGYTF
TRBV11-2	CASSLDQNYGYTF
TRBV7-6	CASSLVAGGYNEQFF
TRBV30	CAFFDGFNSPLHF
TRBV11-2	CASSLLGGAGANVLTF
TRBV7-8	CASSPRTGGGDEQYF
TRBV7-2	CASSLFSAGGTDTQYF
TRBV27	CASSPEYGNEQFF
TRBV18	CASSPKRHYSNQPQHF
TRBV27	CASGRLEKLFF
TRBV30	CAWSVRGPPNYGYTF
TRBV5-1	CASSFTGMGQFF
TRBV13	CASTQRGAPSPLHF
TRBV9	CASSVSSSNGRGWTSYYGYTF
TRBV3-1/TRBV3-2	CASSPWDSGIQETQYF
TRBV6-2/TRBV6-3	CASSYYLRGGSTDTQYF
TRBV6-2/TRBV6-3	CASSSRRHLNEKLFF
TRBV2	CASRGTGVNTGELFF
TRBV4-2	CASSQEATGAAGYEKLFF
TRBV6-5	CASSSLGQGNSPLHF
TRBV11-2	CASSLVFGTAFTYEQYF
TRBV6-1	CASSDGQGAAEAFF
TRBV10-3	CATRLAGVDNTGELFF
TRBV27	CASRDYSYEQYF
TRBV11-2	CASSVAGGKYEQYF
TRBV11-2	CASSFGTGNTEAFF
TRBV6-5	CASSSGQGAGELFF
TRBV7-4	CASSPPAGSRTLAKNIQYF
TRBV6-6	CASSRTSGRGSWVYEQYF
TRBV7-6	CASSLGLAGGQTGELFF
TRBV10-3	CAISPRDSPQYNEQFF
TRBV11-2	CASSPKGGYSGTDTQYF
TRBV19	CASTPGATQGDTQYF
TRBV27	CASSTGNYGYTF
TRBV28	CASSLWGLAGSYEQYF